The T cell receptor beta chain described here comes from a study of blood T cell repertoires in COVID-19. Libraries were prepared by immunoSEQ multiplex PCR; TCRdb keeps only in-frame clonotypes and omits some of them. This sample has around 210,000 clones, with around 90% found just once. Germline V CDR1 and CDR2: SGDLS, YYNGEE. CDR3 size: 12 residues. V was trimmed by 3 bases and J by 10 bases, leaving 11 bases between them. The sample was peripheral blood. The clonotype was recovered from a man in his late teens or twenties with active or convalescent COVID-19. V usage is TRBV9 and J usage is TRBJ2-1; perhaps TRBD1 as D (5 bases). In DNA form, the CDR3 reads TGTGCCAGCAGCGGAACTAACAGGGAGCAGTTCTTC. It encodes CASSGTNREQFF. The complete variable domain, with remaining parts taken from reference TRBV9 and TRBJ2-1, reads DSGVTQTPKHLITATGQRVTLRCSPRSGDLSVYWYQQSLDQGLQFLIQYYNGEERAKGNILERFSAQQFPDLHSELNLSSLELGDSALYFCASSGTNREQFFGPGTRLTVL.